This T cell receptor beta chain is from a study of breast tumors, draining lymph nodes, adjacent tissues. Findings of the study overall: Tumor and nontumor repertoires were significantly more similar in luminal-like than in basal-like breast cancer. Compared with lymph nodes, tumors were less diverse; compared with nontumor tissue, more. That most tumor T cells come from lymph nodes remained unproven. The data were judged consistent with most tumor T cells coming from lymph node and expanding in tumor.

The V and J ends lost 0 bases and 3 bases respectively, with 10 bases between them. The length of the CDR3 is 15 residues. CDR1 is SGDLS and CDR2 is YYNGEE in the germline V gene. Samples came from axillary lymph nodes draining the breast cancer. At least ten counts were recorded for this clonotype. Its antigen is not known. TCRdb reanalysed the multiplex PCR reads using MiXCR and keeps one entry per CDR3 protein. The profile shows about 150,000 distinct CDR3 sequences, around 20% of them singletons. V gene TRBV9 combines with J gene TRBJ1-3; D is unresolved. The sample was axillary lymph node tissue. The receptor comes from a female donor with breast cancer. Some clones in this sample may be carry-over from other donors' samples. CDR3 in amino acids: CASSVVPGVGNTIYF. Written as DNA, the CDR3 is TGTGCCAGCAGCGTAGTGCCCGGGGTTGGAAACACCATATATTTT.